This T cell receptor beta chain stems from a study of cytomegalovirus exposure and HLA in healthy donors. Notes on the study in general: According to an earlier analysis, most TCR beta V segments yielded productive rearrangements about 90% or about 30% of the time.

The PCR ran on 60 Vbeta and 13 Jbeta primers. Assay: immunoSEQ multiplex PCR; the TCRdb copy retains only in-frame clones and omits some. This sample's table reports fewer than 85,000 clones. As for this clone: Its target is unknown.

The CDR3 contains 15 residues. The V end lost 7 bases, the J end lost 4 bases, and 20 bases lay between the germline ends. Germline V gives CDR1 SGHAT, CDR2 FQNNGV. The chain is built from TRBV11-2 and TRBJ2-7; tentatively, D is TRBD2 (7 bases). The TCR comes from a woman aged 40-49 years in good health and CMV-seropositive. Input material: PBMCs. CDR3: CASTQGSGIKYEQYF. DNA of the CDR3: TGTGCCAGCACCCAGGGGAGCGGGATTAAGTACGAGCAGTACTTC.